These 8 T cell receptor beta chains originate from one sample sequenced in a study of CD8 T cells in ankylosing spondylitis. Study conclusions and caveats: It appeared that ankylosing spondylitis blood was characterized by a TCR beta motif of about 8 highly homologous variants.

TCRdb used MiXCR to reprocess the 5' RACE reads, holding one entry per CDR3 protein. The table lists 750,000 to 850,000 distinct CDR3 sequences, 12% of them singletons. These receptors lack a known antigen. The sample comprised blood, either unsorted or a sorted T cell fraction (not recorded which). Receptors were obtained from a male donor with ankylosing spondylitis.

This rearrangement joins TRBV6-1 to TRBJ2-6; tentatively, D is TRBD2 (6 bases). The CDR3 length is 17 residues. With 6 bases removed from V and 0 bases from J, the gap between germline ends came to 15 bases. Germline lookup yields CDR1 MNHNS and CDR2 SASEGT. The CDR3 DNA follows: TGTGCCAGCAGCCTGAGGAGGGAGACCTCTGGGGCCAACGTCCTGACTTTC. This gives the protein CASSLRRETSGANVLTF.

This chain connects TRBV18 to TRBJ2-3; D is possibly TRBD1 (5 bases). Trimming shortened V by 3 bases and J by 3 bases, and 22 bases separated the two germline ends. The CDR3 has 18 amino acids. From germline, CDR1 is KGHSH and CDR2 LQKENI. This CDR3 is CASSPQVADIMGTDTQYF. CDR3 coding DNA: TGTGCCAGCTCACCGCAGGTGGCGGACATAATGGGGACAGATACGCAGTATTTT.

Only a few counts were recorded for this clonotype. The chain uses TRBV5-1 and TRBJ1-1; 9 nucleotides align to TRBD1. Germline CDR1 is SGHRS and CDR2 is YFSETQ. The CDR3 is made up of 16 amino acids. J lost 3 bases, V lost 0 bases, and 6 bases had no gene match. The CDR3 DNA reads TGCGCCAGCAGCTTGGATCTCACAGGGGGCTACACTGAAGCTTTCTTT. This translates into CASSLDLTGGYTEAFF.

The V call is TRBV6-1, the J call TRBJ2-7, with TRBD1 identical over 9 bases. The trim removed 4 bases at V and 3 bases at J, leaving 7 bases unmatched. Germline CDR1 and CDR2: MNHNS and SASEGT. The CDR3 loop spans 15 amino acids. As DNA, the CDR3 is TGTGCCAGCAGTGGGCCGGGACAGGGCTTCTACGAGCAGTACTTC. Protein: CASSGPGQGFYEQYF.

This clonotype appeared a few times. The chain is built from TRBV5-1 and TRBJ1-1, with D unresolved. With 4 bases removed from V and 3 bases from J, the gap between germline ends came to 13 bases. This CDR3 spans 14 amino acids. The V gene's germline CDR1 is SGHRS and CDR2 YFSETQ. For the CDR3, the DNA is TGCGCCAGCAGCACGAGCTTGGGAGACACTGAAGCTTTCTTT. Its protein product is CASSTSLGDTEAFF.

This clonotype came up many times. The chain employs TRBV20-1 and TRBJ1-2, with D perhaps matching TRBD1 (6 bases). The CDR3 loop spans 14 amino acids. CDR1 is DFQATT, CDR2 SNEGSKA, per germline (reference sequence). V was shortened by 3 bases and J by 0 bases, with 11 bases between the two germline ends. The CDR3 coding sequence is TGCAGTGCTAGGCAGGGGCCATCTAACTATGGCTACACCTTC. It codes for CSARQGPSNYGYTF.

A few counts support this clonotype. The chain recombines TRBV20-1 with TRBJ2-5; 8 positions match TRBD2. J was trimmed by 5 bases and V by 6 bases; bases with no gene match: 8. Germline V lookup: CDR1 DFQATT, CDR2 SNEGSKA (reference sequence). This CDR3 is built from 13 residues. As DNA, the CDR3 is TGCAGTGCGGGCGGGGGGTGGTATGAGACCCAGTACTTC. Its translation: CSAGGGWYETQYF.

This sequence joins TRBV12-3 or TRBV12-4 and TRBJ2-2, with 11 bases lining up with TRBD2. CDR3 length: 15 residues. V lost 6 bases, J lost 5 bases, and 5 bases stayed unmatched. The CDR3, as DNA: TGTGCCAGCAGGGTAGCGGGAGGGATTACCGGGGAGCTGTTTTTT. Protein sequence: CASRVAGGITGELFF.